Below are 8 T cell receptor beta chains sequenced from a single sample in a study of beta chain features in type 1 diabetes. For these TCRs, the target antigens are not known. The sequenced template was cDNA made from the entire isolated RNA. Repertoires were generated with immunoSEQ multiplex PCR, while TCRdb's copy carries only in-frame clones and drops some. This sample has about 700,000 clones, with around an eighth found just once. The study's findings and limits: Shortening that was moderate but significant affected the TCRB CDR3s of Type 1 diabetes patients in all four CD4+ subsets.

Specimen: naive CD4+ T cells from blood. The origin of the receptors is a man younger than 30 with type 1 diabetes.

In its sample, this clone was seen a few times. This chain connects TRBV5-4 to TRBJ2-1; D perhaps matches TRBD2 (5 bases). The CDR3 covers 13 residues. With 3 bases removed from V and 7 bases from J, the gap between germline ends came to 11 bases. The germline V gene has CDR1 SGHNT and CDR2 YYREEE (reference sequence). The CDR3 protein is CASSSIRGNEQFF. The DNA for the CDR3 is TGTGCCAGCAGCTCGATTAGAGGGAATGAGCAGTTCTTC.

This clone was seen a few times. The genes are TRBV14 and TRBJ1-1; D perhaps matches TRBD1 (6 bases). V was shortened by 1 base and J by 0 bases, with 9 bases between the two germline ends. The CDR3 is 15 residues long. Germline CDR1 SGHDN, CDR2 FVKESK. CDR3 amino acids: CASSQVGGMNTEAFF. For the CDR3, the DNA is TGTGCCAGCAGCCAAGTGGGGGGCATGAACACTGAAGCTTTCTTT.

CDR3 protein: CASSRPGQGETQYF. In DNA form, the CDR3 reads TGTGCCAGCAGTCGGCCGGGACAGGGGGAGACCCAGTACTTC. V is TRBV27 and J is TRBJ2-5, with 10 positions matching TRBD1. The V segment lost 5 bases and the J segment 5 bases; nucleotides outside the gene matches: 5. The germline gives CDR1 MNHEY, CDR2 SMNVEV (reference sequence). The length of the CDR3 is 14 residues.

The J gene is TRBJ1-1, the V gene TRBV27; no reliable D call. Deletions cut 6 bases from V and 4 bases from J, with 12 bases between. The CDR3 runs to 13 residues. Germline assignment: CDR1 MNHEY and CDR2 SMNVEV (reference sequence). The CDR3 protein is CASSAQRGTEAFF. CDR3 nucleotide sequence: TGTGCCAGCAGCGCCCAGCGGGGCACTGAAGCTTTCTTT.

A few counts support this clone. This chain uses TRBV7-6 with TRBJ2-1; D is uncertain. This CDR3 region has 13 residues. From germline, CDR1 is SGHVS and CDR2 FNYEAQ. V shed 8 bases and J shed 4 bases, with 12 bases lying between them. The CDR3 sequence: CASRADPYNEQFF. CDR3 in DNA: TGTGCCAGCCGGGCAGACCCTTACAATGAGCAGTTCTTC.

This clone was seen a few times. J is TRBJ2-7 and V is TRBV5-1, with 7 bases identical to TRBD2. This CDR3 is built from 13 residues. Germline lookup yields CDR1 SGHRS and CDR2 YFSETQ. Losses at the gene ends were 0 bases for V and 5 bases for J; bases not matched to a gene: 2. This CDR3 is CASSLVTSDEQYF. The CDR3 nucleotides read TGCGCCAGCAGCTTGGTTACTAGCGACGAGCAGTACTTC. The full variable domain, in which reference TRBV5-1 and TRBJ2-7 provide the parts outside the CDR3, is KAGVTQTPRYLIKTRGQQVTLSCSPISGHRSVSWYQQTPGQGLQFLFEYFSETQRNKGNFPGRFSGRQFSNSRSEMNVSTLELGDSALYLCASSLVTSDEQYFGPGTRLTVT.

This clone was counted only a few times. The rearrangement links TRBV9 to TRBJ1-2; D unresolved. CDR3 length: 12 residues. The V gene lost 3 bases and the J gene lost 4 bases, with 7 bases spanning the gap. Germline CDR1 is SGDLS and CDR2 is YYNGEE. The CDR3 spells CASSANSYGYTF. Written as DNA, the CDR3 is TGTGCCAGCAGCGCCAACAGCTATGGCTACACCTTC.

This clone was picked up a small number of times. The chain has TRBV2 and TRBJ2-5; D ambiguous. Per germline, CDR1 SNHLY and CDR2 FYNNEI. Trimming left V 6 bases short and J 4 bases short, with 6 bases between. This CDR3 has 11 residues. The CDR3 region has the DNA TGTGCCAGCAGGGAATTAGAGACCCAGTACTTC. As protein: CASRELETQYF.